This section outlines one T cell receptor (beta chain) sequence together with its context. This sample is part of a study of T cell changes during pregnancy in multiple sclerosis. Using immunoSEQ multiplex PCR, the repertoire was profiled, and TCRdb retains in-frame clones only, with some absent. Of around 66,000 clones listed, 91% are singletons. The CDR3 has 13 residues. Per germline, CDR1 SNHLY and CDR2 FYNNEI. V was shortened by 4 bases and J by 3 bases, with 9 bases between the two germline ends. This chain uses TRBV2 with TRBJ1-2; the D is unclear. The TCR comes from a female donor in good health, enrolled as a control in a pregnancy study. Sample: peripheral blood, taken in the third trimester of pregnancy. CDR3 residues: CASSVTEDYGYTF. CDR3 nucleotides: TGTGCCAGCAGTGTAACAGAAGACTATGGCTACACCTTC.